What follows are 31 T cell receptor beta chains derived from one specimen sequenced in a study of radiotherapy plus CTLA-4 blockade in lung cancer. Clones were read by immunoSEQ multiplex PCR, and TCRdb kept only the in-frame ones, dropping some. The sample lists 100,000 or so clones; about 83% were seen once. The sample in question was peripheral blood, obtained from a patient treated with radiotherapy plus ipilimumab. The source is a human donor with non-small cell lung cancer that progressed on radiotherapy plus ipilimumab.

Only one count was recorded for this clone. V is TRBV30 and J is TRBJ2-7; 7 positions agree with TRBD1. The J segment lost 0 bases and the V segment lost 2 bases, leaving 1 base of the junction unmatched. There are 13 residues in the CDR3. Germline V gene data show CDR1 as GTSNPN and CDR2 as SVGIG (reference sequence). The CDR3 DNA follows: TGTGCCTGGAGTAAGGGGGCCTCCTACGAGCAGTACTTC. It yields the protein CAWSKGASYEQYF.

This clone was seen just once. The chain is built from TRBV4-1 and TRBJ2-5; TRBD1 is a possible D gene (6 bases). Germline V gene data show CDR1 as MGHRA and CDR2 as YSYEKL. The CDR3 totals 16 residues. V gave up 3 bases and J gave up 5 bases, with 19 bases separating them. The CDR3 loop reads CASSHPPRTASETQYF. DNA for the CDR3: TGCGCCAGCAGCCACCCCCCCCGGACAGCCTCCGAGACCCAGTACTTC.

The V and J genes are TRBV9 and TRBJ1-3; D gene ambiguous. Germline CDR1 is SGDLS and CDR2 is YYNGEE. V was shortened by 4 bases and J by 4 bases, with 12 bases between the two germline ends. The CDR3 covers 14 residues. The CDR3 region has the DNA TGTGCCAGCAGCCCTCAAGTATTCGGAAACACCATATATTTT. This codes for CASSPQVFGNTIYF.

The genes are TRBV5-6 and TRBJ1-2, with a weak D call TRBD1 (5 bases). The germline CDR1 and CDR2 sequences are SGHDT and YYEEEE. Trimming shortened V by 2 bases and J by 7 bases, and 12 bases separated the two germline ends. CDR3 length: 13 amino acids. CDR3 nucleotide sequence: TGTGCCAGCAGCTTCAGGGTAAATGCTGGCTACACCTTC. Translating it yields CASSFRVNAGYTF.

The chain is built from TRBV11-2 and TRBJ2-2; D call uncertain. The V end was cut by 5 bases, the J end by 1 base, with 14 bases between. This CDR3 has 16 amino acids. Germline V CDR1 and CDR2: SGHAT, FQNNGV. CDR3 in amino acids: CASSLPEARNTGELFF. Written as DNA, the CDR3 is TGTGCCAGCAGCCTCCCTGAGGCTCGGAACACCGGGGAGCTGTTTTTT. Full variable domain (missing parts from reference TRBV11-2 and TRBJ2-2): EAGVAQSPRYKIIEKRQSVAFWCNPISGHATLYWYQQILGQGPKLLIQFQNNGVVDDSQLPKDRFSAERLKGVDSTLKIQPAKLEDSAVYLCASSLPEARNTGELFFGEGSRLTVL.

V gene TRBV7-9 combines with J gene TRBJ2-5; tentative D call: TRBD2 (6 bases). V was shortened by 9 bases and J by 1 base, with 15 bases between the two germline ends. The CDR3 sequence is 14 residues long. Germline V gene sequence: CDR1 SEHNR, CDR2 FQNEAQ (reference sequence). The CDR3 nucleotides read TGTGCCAGTCTACGGGGGACCCTCCAAGAGACCCAGTACTTC. It codes for CASLRGTLQETQYF.

The V call is TRBV7-2, the J call TRBJ2-7; perhaps TRBD1 as D (5 bases). Germline assignment: CDR1 SGHTA and CDR2 FQGNSA. Trimming cost V 5 bases and J 3 bases, with 17 bases left between them. The CDR3 covers 15 residues. The CDR3 nucleotides read TGTGCCAGCAGCCGGACCAGGGTGCTAAACTACGAGCAGTACTTC. It translates to CASSRTRVLNYEQYF.

Here the CDR3 DNA reads TGTGCCAGCTCACCACCGGTGCAGGCGCCTACGGAGCAGTACTTC. Translation: CASSPPVQAPTEQYF. The chain recombines TRBV18 with TRBJ2-7; D not certain. Trimming took off 0 bases at V and 7 bases at J, with 16 bases between the two ends. CDR1 KGHSH and CDR2 LQKENI come from the germline V gene. This CDR3 has 15 amino acids. Complete variable domain (other parts from reference TRBV18 and TRBJ2-7): NAGVMQNPRHLVRRRGQEARLRCSPMKGHSHVYWYRQLPEEGLKFMVYLQKENIIDESGMPKERFSAEFPKEGPSILRIQQVVRGDSAAYFCASSPPVQAPTEQYFGPGTRLTVT.

This clone was seen only a few times. V is TRBV6-5 and J is TRBJ2-1; the D gene is possibly TRBD2 (5 bases). V was trimmed by 0 bases and J by 6 bases, leaving 9 bases between them. Germline V gene sequence: CDR1 MNHEY, CDR2 SVGAGI. The CDR3 contains 14 residues. The CDR3 here is CASSYSSGGNEQFF. CDR3 DNA: TGTGCCAGCAGTTACTCGAGCGGAGGCAATGAGCAGTTCTTC.

The chain couples TRBV7-2 to TRBJ1-1; D is possibly TRBD1 (6 bases). In germline, CDR1 is SGHTA, CDR2 FQGNSA. The CDR3 length is 14 residues. V gave up 5 bases and J gave up 4 bases, with 14 bases separating them. CDR3 protein: CASSPAVTGTEAFF. CDR3 DNA: TGTGCCAGCAGCCCTGCGGTGACAGGCACTGAAGCTTTCTTT.

The chain uses TRBV28 and TRBJ1-4, with D possibly TRBD1 on 5 matching bases. This CDR3 has 14 residues. CDR1 is MDHEN, CDR2 SYDVKM, per germline. V lost 6 bases and J 7 bases, leaving 15 bases between the germline ends. This CDR3 is CASSEGTRGEKLFF. In DNA form, the CDR3 reads TGTGCCAGCAGCGAAGGGACTAGGGGTGAAAAACTGTTTTTT.

The chain couples TRBV19 to TRBJ2-5, with 7 nucleotides matching TRBD1. With V trimmed by 5 bases and J by 5 bases, 5 bases remained unmatched. The CDR3 contains 13 residues. From germline, CDR1 is LNHDA and CDR2 SQIVND (reference sequence). The CDR3 DNA follows: TGTGCCAGTAGTCCAGGGGGTGGGGAGACCCAGTACTTC. It encodes CASSPGGGETQYF.

The V call is TRBV13, the J call TRBJ2-5; 14 nucleotides line up with TRBD2. The CDR3 sequence is 17 residues long. Trimming cost V 5 bases and J 3 bases; bases outside gene matches: 8. Germline CDR1 PRHDT, CDR2 FYEKMQ (reference sequence). The CDR3 is CASSPGLAGEEEETQYF. CDR3 sequence (DNA): TGTGCCAGCAGCCCGGGACTAGCGGGGGAGGAAGAAGAGACCCAGTACTTC.

CDR3 sequence: CASSLVRTGELFF. CDR3 nucleotides: TGCGCCAGCAGCTTGGTGCGGACCGGGGAGCTGTTTTTT. V gene TRBV5-1 combines with J gene TRBJ2-2, with unresolved D. CDR1 and CDR2 from the germline V gene are SGHRS and YFSETQ. The CDR3 extends over 13 amino acids. Deletions cut 0 bases from V and 5 bases from J, with 5 bases between.

V is TRBV9 and J is TRBJ2-7; D is possibly TRBD1 (5 bases). The V end was cut by 4 bases, the J end by 0 bases, with 14 bases between. The CDR3 totals 15 residues. Germline V gene sequence: CDR1 SGDLS, CDR2 YYNGEE. The CDR3 loop is CASSPHTTVSYEQYF. Written as DNA, the CDR3 is TGTGCCAGCAGCCCCCATACGACAGTCTCCTACGAGCAGTACTTC.

For the CDR3, the DNA is TGCAGCGTTGAAGGGAGGGTCGGGGTAAATACCGAGCAGTACTTC. Translated: CSVEGRVGVNTEQYF. V is TRBV29-1 and J is TRBJ2-7; possibly TRBD2 for D (6 bases). V lost 1 base, J lost 6 bases, and 19 bases lay in between. The CDR3 sequence is 15 residues long. Germline V gives CDR1 SQVTM, CDR2 ANQGSEA.

V and J are TRBV12-5 and TRBJ2-3, with D possibly matching TRBD2 (6 bases). Germline values: CDR1 LGHNT, CDR2 FRNRAP. Trimming left V 0 bases short and J 6 bases short, with 16 bases between. There are 16 residues in the CDR3. This CDR3 is CASGLVPGGTADTQYF. DNA of the CDR3: TGTGCTAGTGGTTTGGTACCTGGCGGGACGGCTGATACGCAGTATTTT.

This clone was counted only a few times. V usage is TRBV30 and J usage is TRBJ1-2, with a possible D match to TRBD1 (5 bases). Germline CDR1 reads GTSNPN; CDR2 reads SVGIG (reference sequence). The CDR3 length is 13 residues. Trimming cost V 3 bases and J 4 bases, with 12 bases left between them. The CDR3 protein is CAWRDKASYGYTF. The CDR3 DNA follows: TGTGCCTGGAGGGACAAGGCAAGCTATGGCTACACCTTC.

The genes are TRBV7-2 and TRBJ2-5, with D perhaps being TRBD1 or TRBD2 (5 bases each). Looked up from germline, CDR1 is SGHTA and CDR2 is FQGNSA. The CDR3 has 13 amino acids. V was shortened by 4 bases and J by 6 bases, with 12 bases between the two germline ends. CDR3 in DNA: TGTGCCAGCAGCTCAGACGGGGCGCAGACCCAGTACTTC. Translation: CASSSDGAQTQYF.

This clone was counted a few times. V usage is TRBV28 and J usage is TRBJ1-4; 9 bases fit TRBD1. Germline CDR1 is MDHEN and CDR2 is SYDVKM. Trimming took 2 bases from V and 8 from J; bases not matched to a gene: 6. CDR3 size: 15 residues. The CDR3 nucleotides are TGTGCCAGCAGTTTAGGGGGGACAGGGCGAGAAAAACTGTTTTTT. It translates to CASSLGGTGREKLFF.

The chain uses TRBV5-4 and TRBJ1-2, with a tentative D call TRBD1 (5 bases). The CDR3 covers 15 residues. Germline loops: CDR1 SGHNT, CDR2 YYREEE (reference sequence). Trimming removed 4 bases at V and 0 bases at J, with 13 bases between. The CDR3 bases are TGTGCCAGCAGCCCCCGGGGGGGGACTAACTATGGCTACACCTTC. This sequence encodes CASSPRGGTNYGYTF.

The gene calls are TRBV7-2 and TRBJ2-5, with 7 bases lining up with TRBD2. Germline V gene data show CDR1 as SGHTA and CDR2 as FQGNSA. This CDR3 is 18 amino acids long. V lost 5 bases to trimming and J lost 7 bases; unmatched junction nucleotides: 22. The CDR3 DNA reads as TGTGCCAGCAGCCCGGCGGCTAGCGGACCAACCGTGGGGGGGACCCAGTACTTC. This gives the protein CASSPAASGPTVGGTQYF.

V usage is TRBV6-1 and J usage is TRBJ2-7, with D possibly TRBD1 on 5 matching bases. Germline-derived CDR1 and CDR2 are MNHNS and SASEGT. The CDR3 length is 13 residues. The V and J ends lost 6 bases and 2 bases respectively, with 11 bases between them. The CDR3 DNA is TGTGCCAGCAGCCCGACAGCTACCTACGAGCAGTACTTC. It is translated as CASSPTATYEQYF.

This sequence joins TRBV11-2 and TRBJ2-1; D perhaps matches TRBD2 (6 bases). The CDR3 is 16 residues long. The V and J ends lost 1 base and 5 bases respectively, with 15 bases between them. Germline V lookup: CDR1 SGHAT, CDR2 FQNNGV. Here the CDR3 reads CASSLVTSGPNNEQFF. DNA for the CDR3: TGTGCCAGCAGCTTAGTAACGAGCGGGCCCAACAATGAGCAGTTCTTC.

This clone was seen more than once but under ten times. The chain links TRBV27 to TRBJ2-1; no reliable D call. The CDR3 sequence is 16 residues long. Deletions cut 2 bases from V and 7 bases from J, with 18 bases between. Germline values: CDR1 MNHEY, CDR2 SMNVEV (reference sequence). The CDR3 bases are TGTGCCAGCAGTTTAAAATCGACTCGTGCCCTTAATGAGCAGTTCTTC. Amino acids: CASSLKSTRALNEQFF.

The chain carries TRBV9 and TRBJ2-7; 7 bases match TRBD1. V lost 0 bases and J lost 1; bases outside the gene matches: 4. The CDR3 has 15 residues. Per the germline V gene, CDR1 is SGDLS and CDR2 is YYNGEE. The CDR3 bases are TGTGCCAGCAGCGTAGGCCCGACAGGGTCCTACGAGCAGTACTTC. Amino acids: CASSVGPTGSYEQYF.

The rearrangement uses TRBV28 and TRBJ1-6, with unresolved D. Germline V CDR1 and CDR2: MDHEN, SYDVKM. V was clipped by 3 bases and J by 4 bases, with 7 bases between them. The CDR3 runs 14 residues. CDR3 protein: CASSLQVYNSPLHF. In DNA, the CDR3 is TGTGCCAGCAGTTTGCAGGTTTATAATTCACCCCTCCACTTT.

The chain has TRBV2 and TRBJ1-6; 10 nucleotides agree with TRBD1. After removal of 8 bases from V and 0 bases from J, the junction contained 7 bases not matched to a gene. The germline V gene has CDR1 SNHLY and CDR2 FYNNEI. The CDR3 totals 17 residues. Written as DNA, the CDR3 is TGTGCCAGCGTAGGACAGGGGGGAGCCTCCTATAATTCACCCCTCCACTTT. Protein sequence: CASVGQGGASYNSPLHF.

The chain uses TRBV30 and TRBJ2-3; 7 nucleotides agree with TRBD1. Germline trimming cut 0 bases from V and 1 base from J; bases unmatched to any gene: 1. This CDR3 region has 14 residues. Germline assignment: CDR1 GTSNPN and CDR2 SVGIG (reference sequence). CDR3 loop: CAWSVQGGTDTQYF. The CDR3 coding sequence is TGTGCCTGGAGTGTGCAGGGGGGCACAGATACGCAGTATTTT. Full variable domain (rest looked up from reference TRBV30 and TRBJ2-3): SQTIHQWPATLVQPVGSPLSLECTVEGTSNPNLYWYRQAAGRGLQLLFYSVGIGQISSEVPQNLSASRPQDRQFILSSKKLLLSDSGFYLCAWSVQGGTDTQYFGPGTRLTVL.

The count of this clone is one. The sample carries other DNA sequences with the same CDR3. J is TRBJ1-3 and V is TRBV7-2; D remains ambiguous. V dropped 1 base and J dropped 4 bases, with 8 bases sitting between them. Looked up from germline, CDR1 is SGHTA and CDR2 is FQGNSA. The CDR3 runs 14 residues. This chain's CDR3 is CASSLGGSGNTIYF. In nucleotides, the CDR3 is TGTGCCAGCAGCTTAGGGGGTTCCGGAAACACCATATATTTT.

The chain couples TRBV5-8 to TRBJ2-5; no firm D call. V was cut by 0 bases and J by 9 bases, with 9 bases left in between. There are 12 residues in the CDR3. CDR1 and CDR2 from the germline V gene are SGHTS and YDEGEE. The CDR3 loop reads CASSLVRVAQYF. The CDR3 nucleotides read TGTGCCAGCAGCTTGGTCCGGGTTGCCCAGTACTTC. Based on the CDR3 plus reference TRBV5-8 and TRBJ2-5, the full variable domain is EAGVTQSPTHLIKTRGQQATLRCSPISGHTSVYWYQQALGLGLQFLLWYDEGEERNRGNFPPRFSGRQFPNYSSELNVNALELEDSALYLCASSLVRVAQYFGPGTRLLVL.